This section outlines one T cell receptor beta chain sequence together with its context. This clone has just a few counts. Its specific antigen is unknown. No quality values exist for individual bases; no much larger clone is one base distant. Each donor gave one peripheral blood draw, averaging approximately 0.11 L, which was collected into heparinised tubes. Naive, central memory, regulatory and stem cell-like memory CD4+ T cells were sorted on a BD FACSAria II using a panel including CD45RO, CCR7, CD25, CD127, CD95 and CD27. Purity was above 95% for every sorted population. PBMCs were separated immediately by Lymphoprep density gradient centrifugation and were stained directly, without being cultured. Samples were stained and sorted in pairs, with one healthy donor and one patient per experiment, so that batch effects were minimized. The data are from a study of beta chain features in type 1 diabetes listed by TCRdb under 2018. Study-wide context: No differences in mean age, gender distribution, total cell number or subset yield were found between patients and healthy donors. Regulatory and stem cell-like memory subsets were obtained from only 8 patients and about eight healthy donors, while naive and central memory subsets were obtained from all 30 or so donors. In the study, recently diagnosed type 1 diabetes patients and matched healthy donors were compared on the TCRB repertoires of their sorted circulating CD4+ T cell subsets. A total of approximately 100,000,000 sorted cells were examined across all samples, and the number of cells per subset was strongly correlated with RNA yield.

The germline V gene gives CDR1 as KGHSH and CDR2 as LQKENI. The junction carries 24 bases between V and J, which are trimmed by 5 bases and 7 bases respectively. Including the terminal cysteine and phenylalanine, the CDR3 comprises 17 residues. The sequence is cut down to CDR3 DNA, 51 bases in frame from base 1. Points the paper makes about the study in general: Because cDNA was sequenced instead of genomic DNA, highly expressing activated cells could be over-represented, though the groups showed no difference in activation or CD3 levels. In all four CD4+ subsets, TCRB CDR3 length was moderately but significantly shorter in type 1 diabetes patients. PCR might favor shorter templates, but patient and control samples were amplified and corrected together, so any skew would affect both groups equally. HLA sub-analyses involved small numbers of individuals, so any influence of HLA type on TCRB rearrangement remained unresolved. The naive, central memory and regulatory TCRB repertoires appeared to resemble one another more closely among patients than among healthy donors. At VDJ recombination sites, type 1 diabetes patients had fewer insertions and more deleted nucleotides, which implies abnormalities in thymic rearrangement.

The entire amount of isolated RNA was reverse transcribed using the High Capacity cDNA Reverse Transcription Kit, so the sequenced TCRB transcripts were expressed ones. Naive, central memory and regulatory T cell samples underwent deep immunoSEQ sequencing, averaging around 4 million total reads per sample. After sorted cells were lysed in RLT buffer, RNA was extracted with DNase-treated RNeasy Micro or Mini kits, with the choice depending on cell number. Each cell subset was processed separately to prevent cross-contamination, with patient and healthy donor samples processed together. The immunoSEQ multiplex PCR was used to amplify TCRB sequences from cDNA, yielding 87-bp fragments that span the CDR3 region. Sequencing of the amplicons was performed on the Illumina HiSeq platform. The published analysis was carried out like this. PCR bias was corrected computationally using synthetic template baselines, and reads within Hamming distance 2 were collapsed, with unmergeable singletons discarded. By aligning reads against IMGT, V, D and J genes, CDR3 length, and insertions or deletions at six rearrangement sites were assigned. Clonotype counts were normalized to sorted cell number within each subset before computing true diversity and Gini coefficients with the tcR R package. The overlap coefficient, calculated on TCRB nucleotide sequences, was used to measure repertoire sharing. As a proxy for the pre-selection repertoire, out-of-frame TCRB sequences from naive cells were analyzed. The table was pulled from immuneACCESS by TCRdb, which kept in-frame rearrangements only. Such tables lose some clones; where checked, under half of the loss comes from unresolved V genes, and the rest has no known cause. The D gene and trimming were derived from the DNA, and the V and J assignments and clone size from that table. This sample comprises 500,000 to 650,000 clones, 9.5% to 15% of them detected only once. Clones ranked in the top ten supply roughly 0.12% of the sample.

The TCR was taken from a man younger than 45 with type 1 diabetes. Here the chain combines TRBV18 and TRBJ1-5; perhaps TRBD1 is the D gene, with 5 bases matching. Sequencing was performed on naive CD4+ T cells from blood. What the cell subset or site label conveys for this sample: true naive CD4+ T cells. The DNA sequence reads TGTGCCAGCTCAGCGGGGCCAGAAACCCCTTCGGGGCAGCCCCAGCATTTT. Translated, this is CASSAGPETPSGQPQHF.